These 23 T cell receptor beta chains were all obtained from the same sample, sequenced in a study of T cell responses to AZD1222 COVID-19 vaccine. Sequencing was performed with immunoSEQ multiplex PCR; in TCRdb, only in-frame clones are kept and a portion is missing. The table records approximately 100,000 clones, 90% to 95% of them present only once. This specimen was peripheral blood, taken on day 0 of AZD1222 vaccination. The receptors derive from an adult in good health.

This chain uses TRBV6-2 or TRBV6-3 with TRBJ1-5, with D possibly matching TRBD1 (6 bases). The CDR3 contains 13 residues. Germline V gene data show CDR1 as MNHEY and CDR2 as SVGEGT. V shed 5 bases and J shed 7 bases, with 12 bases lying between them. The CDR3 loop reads CASSLDSLQPQHF. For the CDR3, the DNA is TGTGCCAGCAGTCTGGACAGCCTACAGCCCCAGCATTTT.

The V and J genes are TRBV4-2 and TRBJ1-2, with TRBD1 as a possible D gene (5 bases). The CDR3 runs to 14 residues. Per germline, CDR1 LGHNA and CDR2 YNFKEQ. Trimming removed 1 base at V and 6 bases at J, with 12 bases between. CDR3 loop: CASSQVGRDDGYTF. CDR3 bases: TGTGCCAGCAGCCAAGTAGGCAGGGATGATGGCTACACCTTC.

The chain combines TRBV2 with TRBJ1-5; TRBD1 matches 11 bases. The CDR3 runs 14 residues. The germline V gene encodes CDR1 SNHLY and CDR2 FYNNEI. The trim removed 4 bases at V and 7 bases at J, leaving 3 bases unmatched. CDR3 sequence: CASSGGDRGQPQHF. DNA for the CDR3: TGTGCCAGCAGTGGCGGGGACAGGGGGCAGCCCCAGCATTTT.

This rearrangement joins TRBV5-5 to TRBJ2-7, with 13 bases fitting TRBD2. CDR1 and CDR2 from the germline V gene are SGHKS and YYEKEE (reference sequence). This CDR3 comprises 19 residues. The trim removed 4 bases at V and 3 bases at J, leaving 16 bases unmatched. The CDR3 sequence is CASSAPTGGLAGKSYEQYF. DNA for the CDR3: TGTGCCAGCAGCGCGCCCACGGGGGGACTAGCGGGGAAGAGCTACGAGCAGTACTTC.

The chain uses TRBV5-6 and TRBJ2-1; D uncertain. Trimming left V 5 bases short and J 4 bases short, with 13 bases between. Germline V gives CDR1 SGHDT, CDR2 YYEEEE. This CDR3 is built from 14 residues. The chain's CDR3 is CASSRSGLYNEQFF. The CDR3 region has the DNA TGTGCCAGCAGTCGTTCGGGTTTATACAATGAGCAGTTCTTC.

CDR3 in amino acids: CASVSYTDTQYF. The CDR3 DNA sequence: TGTGCCAGCGTCTCGTACACAGATACGCAGTATTTT. This sequence joins TRBV6-5 and TRBJ2-3; no reliable D call. The V gene's germline CDR1 is MNHEY and CDR2 SVGAGI. The CDR3 runs 12 residues. V was trimmed by 8 bases and J by 2 bases, leaving 8 bases between them.

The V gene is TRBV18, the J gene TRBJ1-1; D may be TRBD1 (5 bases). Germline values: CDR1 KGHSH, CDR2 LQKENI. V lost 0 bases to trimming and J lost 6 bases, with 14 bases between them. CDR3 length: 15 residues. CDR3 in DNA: TGTGCCAGCTCACCACCGGCAGGGAGGGTCTCTGAAGCTTTCTTT. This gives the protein CASSPPAGRVSEAFF.

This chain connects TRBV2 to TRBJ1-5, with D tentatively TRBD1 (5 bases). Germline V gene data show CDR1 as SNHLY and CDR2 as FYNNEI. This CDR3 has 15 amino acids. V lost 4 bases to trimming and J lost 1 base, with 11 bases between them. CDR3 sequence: CASSGSRGSNQPQHF. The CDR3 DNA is TGTGCCAGCAGTGGGTCGCGGGGCAGCAATCAGCCCCAGCATTTT. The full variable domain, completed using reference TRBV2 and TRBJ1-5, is EPEVTQTPSHQVTQMGQEVILRCVPISNHLYFYWYRQILGQKVEFLVSFYNNEISEKSEIFDDQFSVERPDGSNFTLKIRSTKLEDSAMYFCASSGSRGSNQPQHFGDGTRLSIL.

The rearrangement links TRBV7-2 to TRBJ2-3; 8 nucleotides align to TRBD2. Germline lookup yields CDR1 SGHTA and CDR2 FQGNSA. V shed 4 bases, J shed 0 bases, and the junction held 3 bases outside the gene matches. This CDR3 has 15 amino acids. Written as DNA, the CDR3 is TGTGCCAGCAGCTCCCTAGCGGGTAGCACAGATACGCAGTATTTT. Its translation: CASSSLAGSTDTQYF.

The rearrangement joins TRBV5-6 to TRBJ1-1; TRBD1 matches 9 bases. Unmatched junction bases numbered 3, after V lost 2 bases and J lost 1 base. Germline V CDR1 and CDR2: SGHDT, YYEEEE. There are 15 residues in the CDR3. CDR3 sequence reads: CASSFVGQGNTEAFF. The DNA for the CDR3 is TGTGCCAGCAGCTTCGTGGGACAGGGGAACACTGAAGCTTTCTTT.

The chain's CDR3 is CAWGYGDYTEAFF. CDR3 DNA: TGTGCCTGGGGTTACGGGGATTACACTGAAGCTTTCTTT. V gene TRBV30 combines with J gene TRBJ1-1; D unresolved. The germline gives CDR1 GTSNPN, CDR2 SVGIG (reference sequence). The CDR3 covers 13 residues. With 5 bases removed from V and 3 bases from J, the gap between germline ends came to 13 bases.

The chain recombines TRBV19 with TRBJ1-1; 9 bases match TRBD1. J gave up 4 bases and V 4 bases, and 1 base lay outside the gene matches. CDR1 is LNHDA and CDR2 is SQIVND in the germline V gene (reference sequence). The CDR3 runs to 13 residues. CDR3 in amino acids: CASSRQGVTEAFF. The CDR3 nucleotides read TGTGCCAGTAGTAGACAGGGGGTCACTGAAGCTTTCTTT.

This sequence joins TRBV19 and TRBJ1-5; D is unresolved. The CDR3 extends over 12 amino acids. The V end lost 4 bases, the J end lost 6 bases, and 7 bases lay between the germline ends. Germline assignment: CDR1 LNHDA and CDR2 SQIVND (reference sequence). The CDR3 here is CASSNMGQPQHF. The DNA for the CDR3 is TGTGCCAGTAGTAATATGGGTCAGCCCCAGCATTTT.

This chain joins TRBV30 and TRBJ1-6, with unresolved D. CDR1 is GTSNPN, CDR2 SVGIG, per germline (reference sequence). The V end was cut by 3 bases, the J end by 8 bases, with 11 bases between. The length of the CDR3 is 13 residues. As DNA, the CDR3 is TGTGCCTGGAGAAGACGCGGGGATTCACCCCTCCACTTT. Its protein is CAWRRRGDSPLHF.

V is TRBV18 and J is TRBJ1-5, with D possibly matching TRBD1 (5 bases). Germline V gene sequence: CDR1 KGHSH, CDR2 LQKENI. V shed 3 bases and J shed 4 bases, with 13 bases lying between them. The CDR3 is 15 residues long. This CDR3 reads CASSPDRQRNQPQHF. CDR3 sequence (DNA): TGTGCCAGCTCACCGGACCGACAGAGAAATCAGCCCCAGCATTTT.

The CDR3 here is CASRYRGTNGYTF. CDR3 in DNA: TGTGCCAGCAGGTACAGGGGAACGAATGGCTACACCTTC. This sequence joins TRBV6-5 and TRBJ1-2, with 7 bases identical to TRBD1. CDR3 length: 13 amino acids. Germline lookup yields CDR1 MNHEY and CDR2 SVGAGI. V was clipped by 6 bases and J by 6 bases; unmatched bases: 7.

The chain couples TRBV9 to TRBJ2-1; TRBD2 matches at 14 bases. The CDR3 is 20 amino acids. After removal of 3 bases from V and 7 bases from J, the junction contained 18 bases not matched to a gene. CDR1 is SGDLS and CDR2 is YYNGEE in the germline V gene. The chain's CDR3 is CASSDNPGTSGSDIINEQFF. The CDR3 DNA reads TGTGCCAGCAGCGACAACCCCGGGACTAGCGGGAGTGATATCATAAATGAGCAGTTCTTC.

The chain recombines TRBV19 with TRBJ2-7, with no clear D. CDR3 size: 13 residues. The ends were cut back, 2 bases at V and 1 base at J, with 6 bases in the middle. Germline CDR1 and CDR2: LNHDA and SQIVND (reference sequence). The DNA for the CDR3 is TGTGCCAGTAGTATAACTTCATCCTACGAGCAGTACTTC. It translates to CASSITSSYEQYF.

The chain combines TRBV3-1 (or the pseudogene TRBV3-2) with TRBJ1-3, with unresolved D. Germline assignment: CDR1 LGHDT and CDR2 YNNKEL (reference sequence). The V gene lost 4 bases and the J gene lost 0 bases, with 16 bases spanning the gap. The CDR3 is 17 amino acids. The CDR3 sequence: CASSPRRAKGSGNTIYF. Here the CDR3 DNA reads TGTGCCAGCAGCCCCCGGAGGGCAAAAGGCTCTGGAAACACCATATATTTT.

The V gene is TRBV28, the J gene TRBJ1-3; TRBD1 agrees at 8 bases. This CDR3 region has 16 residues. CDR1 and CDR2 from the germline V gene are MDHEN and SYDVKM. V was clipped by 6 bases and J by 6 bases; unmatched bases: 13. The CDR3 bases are TGTGCCAGCAGACTAGGACAGGGAACGGCCGAAAACACCATATATTTT. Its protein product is CASRLGQGTAENTIYF. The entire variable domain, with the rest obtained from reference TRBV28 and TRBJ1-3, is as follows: DVKVTQSSRYLVKRTGEKVFLECVQDMDHENMFWYRQDPGLGLRLIYFSYDVKMKEKGDIPEGYSVSREKKERFSLILESASTNQTSMYLCASRLGQGTAENTIYFGEGSWLTVV.

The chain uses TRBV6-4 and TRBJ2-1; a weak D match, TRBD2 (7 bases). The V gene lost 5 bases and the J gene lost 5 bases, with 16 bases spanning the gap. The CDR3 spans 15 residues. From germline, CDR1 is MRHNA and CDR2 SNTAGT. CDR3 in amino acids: CASSSGTGGHNEQFF. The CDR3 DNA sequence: TGTGCCAGCAGTTCCGGGACCGGGGGGCACAATGAGCAGTTCTTC.

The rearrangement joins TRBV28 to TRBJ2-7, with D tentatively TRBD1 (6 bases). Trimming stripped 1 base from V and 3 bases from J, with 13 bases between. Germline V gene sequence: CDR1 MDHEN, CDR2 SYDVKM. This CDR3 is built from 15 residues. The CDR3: CASSLSGATLYEQYF. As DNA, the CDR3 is TGTGCCAGCAGTTTATCAGGGGCCACACTCTACGAGCAGTACTTC.

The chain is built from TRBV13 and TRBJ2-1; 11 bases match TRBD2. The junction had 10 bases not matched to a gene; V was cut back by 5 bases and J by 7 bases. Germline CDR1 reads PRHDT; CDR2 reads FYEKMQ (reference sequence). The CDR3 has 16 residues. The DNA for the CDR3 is TGTGCCAGCAGCCCTACTAGCGGGAGTTGGAGGAATGAGCAGTTCTTC. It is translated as CASSPTSGSWRNEQFF.